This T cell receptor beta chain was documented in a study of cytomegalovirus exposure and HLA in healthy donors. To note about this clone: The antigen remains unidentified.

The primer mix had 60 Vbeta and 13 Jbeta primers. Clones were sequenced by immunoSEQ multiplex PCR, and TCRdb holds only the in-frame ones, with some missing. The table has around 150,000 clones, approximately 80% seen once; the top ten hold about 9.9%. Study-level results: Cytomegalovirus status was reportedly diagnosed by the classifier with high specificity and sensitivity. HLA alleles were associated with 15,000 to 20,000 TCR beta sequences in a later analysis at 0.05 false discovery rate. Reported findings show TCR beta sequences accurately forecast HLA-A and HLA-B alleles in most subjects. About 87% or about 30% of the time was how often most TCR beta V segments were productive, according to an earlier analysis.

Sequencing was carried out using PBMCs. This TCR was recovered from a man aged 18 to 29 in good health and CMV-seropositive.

For the CDR3, the DNA is TGTGCCAGCAGCTTACACTTCGACAGGAGAGACTACAATGAGCAGTTCTTC. Translating gives CASSLHFDRRDYNEQFF. The rearrangement links TRBV11-2 to TRBJ2-1, with a weak D call TRBD1 (6 bases). V dropped 2 bases and J dropped 3 bases, with 17 bases sitting between them. The CDR3 extends over 17 amino acids. Germline loops: CDR1 SGHAT, CDR2 FQNNGV.